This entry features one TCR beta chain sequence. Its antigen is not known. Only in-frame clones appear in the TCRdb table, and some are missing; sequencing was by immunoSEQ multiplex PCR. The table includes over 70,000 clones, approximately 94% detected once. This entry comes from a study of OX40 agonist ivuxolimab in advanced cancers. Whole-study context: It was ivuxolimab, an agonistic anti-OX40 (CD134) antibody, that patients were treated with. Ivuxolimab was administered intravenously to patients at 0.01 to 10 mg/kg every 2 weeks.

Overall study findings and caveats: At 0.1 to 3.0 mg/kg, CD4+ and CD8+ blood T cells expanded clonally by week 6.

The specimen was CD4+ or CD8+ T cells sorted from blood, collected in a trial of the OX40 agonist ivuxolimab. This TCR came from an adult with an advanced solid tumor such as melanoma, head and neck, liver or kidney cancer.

The DNA for the CDR3 is TGCGCCAGCAGCTCCAGACTAGCGGGAGGCACAGATACGCAGTATTTT. Protein product: CASSSRLAGGTDTQYF. The chain couples TRBV4-1 to TRBJ2-3; 12 bases fit TRBD2. CDR1 and CDR2 from the germline V gene are MGHRA and YSYEKL. The CDR3 loop spans 16 amino acids. V lost 5 bases, J lost 1 base, and 4 bases stayed unmatched.